Shown below are 12 T cell receptor beta chains from a single sample sequenced in a study of blood T cells in healthy people across ages. PCR was performed a second time for roughly 7 to 11 cycles using a sample-barcoded 5' primer and a J-beta primer mix. Each CDR3 protein gets one entry after TCRdb re-called the 5' RACE reads with MiXCR. The data hold 550,000 to 600,000 distinct CDR3 sequences, with around half observed a single time. Sequencing input: blood. These TCRs come from a man older than 75 in good health.

Written as DNA, the CDR3 is TGTGCCAGCAGTTTATTGAACAGGTCCTATGGCTACACCTTC. Protein sequence: CASSLLNRSYGYTF. The chain uses TRBV28 and TRBJ1-2; a weak D match, TRBD1 (5 bases). CDR1 is MDHEN, CDR2 SYDVKM, per germline. The CDR3 covers 14 residues. The germline V and J ends were trimmed by 1 base and 4 bases, with 10 bases remaining between them.

This clonotype was seen at least ten times. The chain links TRBV6-5 to TRBJ2-6, with D hard to call. Trimming removed 6 bases from V and 0 bases from J, with 6 bases in between. Germline assignment: CDR1 MNHEY and CDR2 SVGAGI. This CDR3 has 14 residues. CDR3 DNA sequence: TGTGCCAGCAGATCGAACTCTGGGGCCAACGTCCTGACTTTC. Its translation: CASRSNSGANVLTF.

J is TRBJ2-7 and V is TRBV5-4; D might be TRBD1 or TRBD2, each matching 5 bases. V lost 4 bases and J 3 bases, leaving 11 bases between the germline ends. Germline V gives CDR1 SGHNT, CDR2 YYREEE (reference sequence). The CDR3 has 13 amino acids. The CDR3 region is CASSRDPGYEQYF. The CDR3 DNA reads as TGTGCCAGCAGCCGGGACCCGGGCTACGAGCAGTACTTC.

The rearrangement joins TRBV6-6 to TRBJ2-2; 8 bases map to TRBD2. Germline V gene sequence: CDR1 MNHNY, CDR2 SVGAGI (reference sequence). The junction had 3 bases not matched to a gene; V was cut back by 2 bases and J by 4 bases. The CDR3 sequence is 15 residues long. CDR3 coding DNA: TGTGCCAGCAGTTACATAGCGGGATCCACCGGGGAGCTGTTTTTT. Protein sequence: CASSYIAGSTGELFF.

This clonotype was seen only a few times. The chain uses TRBV2 and TRBJ2-7, with 12 nucleotides matching TRBD2. Germline V gene sequence: CDR1 SNHLY, CDR2 FYNNEI. The CDR3 extends over 15 amino acids. Losses at the gene ends were 6 bases for V and 0 bases for J; bases not matched to a gene: 3. The CDR3 coding sequence is TGTGCCAGCAGAGCGACTAGCGGGAGCTCCTACGAGCAGTACTTC. It codes for CASRATSGSSYEQYF. The full variable domain, rest sourced from reference TRBV2 and TRBJ2-7, is EPEVTQTPSHQVTQMGQEVILRCVPISNHLYFYWYRQILGQKVEFLVSFYNNEISEKSEIFDDQFSVERPDGSNFTLKIRSTKLEDSAMYFCASRATSGSSYEQYFGPGTRLTVT.

The rearrangement joins TRBV20-1 to TRBJ1-5, with 8 nucleotides matching TRBD1. The junction had 11 bases not matched to a gene; V was cut back by 0 bases and J by 7 bases. The germline V gene encodes CDR1 DFQATT and CDR2 SNEGSKA (reference sequence). The CDR3 is made up of 16 amino acids. This CDR3 is CSARDGTGTRRQPQHF. For the CDR3, the DNA is TGCAGTGCTAGAGATGGGACAGGAACTCGCCGGCAGCCCCAGCATTTT.

The V call is TRBV29-1, the J call TRBJ1-1, with D uncertain. V lost 7 bases and J 6 bases, leaving 12 bases between the germline ends. CDR1 and CDR2 from the germline V gene are SQVTM and ANQGSEA. CDR3 size: 11 residues. The CDR3 loop is CSGRTGPEAFF. The DNA for the CDR3 is TGCAGCGGAAGGACTGGGCCTGAAGCTTTCTTT.

The DNA of the CDR3 is TGTGCCAGCAGCTTAGACACTAGCGGGGGATACAATGAGCAGTTCTTC. Translating gives CASSLDTSGGYNEQFF. The rearrangement joins TRBV7-2 to TRBJ2-1; 11 positions match TRBD2. CDR1 is SGHTA, CDR2 FQGNSA, per germline. CDR3 length: 16 residues. V was pared by 1 base and J by 4 bases, with 3 bases of the junction left unmatched.

The chain uses TRBV4-3 and TRBJ2-3, with a possible D match to TRBD1 (5 bases). There are 15 residues in the CDR3. V dropped 4 bases and J dropped 4 bases, with 15 bases sitting between them. CDR1 and CDR2 from the germline V gene are LGHNA and YSLEER. This CDR3 is CASSRRRASSDTQYF. The CDR3 coding sequence is TGCGCCAGCAGCCGACGCAGGGCCTCATCAGATACGCAGTATTTT.

In this sample, this clonotype turned up a few times. The chain has TRBV20-1 and TRBJ2-5; possible D gene TRBD2, 6 bases. The germline gives CDR1 DFQATT, CDR2 SNEGSKA (reference sequence). V lost 2 bases, J lost 4 bases, and 8 bases lay in between. The CDR3 is made up of 12 amino acids. The CDR3 sequence is CSARRGGETQYF. The CDR3 DNA reads as TGCAGTGCTAGAAGGGGAGGAGAGACCCAGTACTTC.

The chain employs TRBV12-3 or TRBV12-4 and TRBJ1-2; D is perhaps TRBD1 (6 bases). The ends were cut back, 4 bases at V and 8 bases at J, with 14 bases in the middle. This CDR3 has 13 amino acids. CDR3 amino acids: CASSYGRQEGYTF. CDR3 DNA sequence: TGTGCCAGCAGTTATGGGCGACAGGAAGGCTACACCTTC.

The chain employs TRBV15 and TRBJ1-5; D is unresolved. The CDR3 is 15 amino acids. Trimming took 6 bases from V and 3 from J, leaving 15 bases between them. Germline CDR1 reads LNHNV; CDR2 reads YYDKDF (reference sequence). The CDR3 DNA sequence: TGTGCCACCAGTCGAGAGGTGGCCACCAATCAGCCCCAGCATTTT. Encoded protein: CATSREVATNQPQHF.